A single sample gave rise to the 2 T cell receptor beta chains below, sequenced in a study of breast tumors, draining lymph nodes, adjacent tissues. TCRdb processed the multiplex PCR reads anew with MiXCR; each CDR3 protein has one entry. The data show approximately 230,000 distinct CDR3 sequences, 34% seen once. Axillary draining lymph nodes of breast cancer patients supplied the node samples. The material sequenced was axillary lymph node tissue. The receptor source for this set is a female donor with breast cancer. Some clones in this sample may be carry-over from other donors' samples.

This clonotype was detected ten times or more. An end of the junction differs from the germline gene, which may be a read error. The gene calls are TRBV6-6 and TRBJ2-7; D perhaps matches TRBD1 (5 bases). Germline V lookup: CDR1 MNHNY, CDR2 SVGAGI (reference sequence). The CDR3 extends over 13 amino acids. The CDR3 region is CASSHSIGAEQYF. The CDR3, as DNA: TGTGCCAGCAGTCACTCGATAGGGGCCGAGCAGTACTTC.

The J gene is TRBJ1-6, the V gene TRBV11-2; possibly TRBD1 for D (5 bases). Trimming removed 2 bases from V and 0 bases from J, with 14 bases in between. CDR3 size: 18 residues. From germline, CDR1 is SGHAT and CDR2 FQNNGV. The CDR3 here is CASSLSLPGSSYNSPLHF. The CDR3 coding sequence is TGTGCCAGCAGCTTATCCCTCCCAGGGAGCTCCTATAATTCACCCCTCCACTTT.